The source of this T cell receptor (beta chain) is a study of identical twins. Unique molecular identifiers were present on the cDNA, which also gained a universal primer site by template switching. TCRdb re-derived calls from the 5' RACE reads in MiXCR, one entry per CDR3 protein. Of 520,000 or so distinct CDR3 sequences listed, under 25% are singletons. This clonotype was seen a few times. The CDR3 extends over 13 amino acids. Per the germline V gene, CDR1 is SQVTM and CDR2 is ANQGSEA. Germline trimming cut 6 bases from V and 2 bases from J; bases unmatched to any gene: 4. This sample also belongs to another study, concerning T cells expressing NK-cell markers. This second study says: An anti-gamma-delta TCR antibody confined sorting to alpha-beta TCR T cells across several of the experiments.

What was sequenced was CD4+ T cells sorted from blood. The chain is built from TRBV29-1 and TRBJ2-3; 8 nucleotides agree with TRBD2. This TCR came from a young woman in good health. The CDR3 region has the DNA TGCAGCGTGCCAGCGGGAGCCACAGATACGCAGTATTTT. Protein: CSVPAGATDTQYF.